This T cell receptor (beta chain) was sequenced for a study of blood T cell repertoires in COVID-19. Study-wide background: Whether acute or convalescent, the COVID-19 samples came from the United States, Italy and Spain. The analysed material was cDNA or gDNA that came from T cells, B-cell-depleted T cells, or PBMCs.

The CDR3 is made up of 14 amino acids. CDR1 and CDR2 (germline): SQVTM, ANQGSEA. Trimming cost V 4 bases and J 4 bases, with 16 bases left between them. The authors' processing: Amplified reference gene primers provided the basis for estimating nucleated cell counts. Produced via immunoSEQ multiplex PCR; TCRdb's table is partial and in-frame only. That table furnishes V, J and clone size, whereas the DNA furnished D and trimming. The sample yields some 40,000 clones, around three quarters seen once. The chain combines TRBV29-1 with TRBJ1-1; no definite D call. This TCR derives from an elderly man with active or convalescent COVID-19. Sample: peripheral blood. The CDR3 loop is CSVVRVGGSTEAFF. The CDR3 coding sequence is TGCAGCGTTGTCCGGGTAGGTGGGAGCACTGAAGCTTTCTTT.